One sample yielded the 28 T cell receptor beta chains listed below, sequenced in a study. In TCRdb, the 5' RACE reads were re-called with MiXCR into one record per CDR3 protein. Among approximately 57,000 distinct CDR3 sequences listed, roughly 20% were seen once. Tregs were sorted as CD4+CD25+CD127-/low cells. Input material: tumor-infiltrating Tregs sorted from the breast tumor. Receptors were obtained from a female donor with breast cancer.

The V gene is TRBV4-2, the J gene TRBJ1-5; tentatively, D is TRBD1 (6 bases). CDR1 and CDR2 from the germline V gene are LGHNA and YNFKEQ. The CDR3 length is 17 residues. Trimming took 1 base from V and 11 from J, leaving 24 bases between them. The CDR3 spells CASSQVGGPKIQETQHF. For the CDR3, the DNA is TGTGCCAGCAGCCAAGTGGGGGGGCCCAAGATACAAGAGACCCAGCATTTT.

This clonotype was seen ten or more times. The chain links TRBV7-9 to TRBJ2-1; 8 bases align to TRBD2. Germline V gene lookup returns CDR1 SEHNR and CDR2 FQNEAQ (reference sequence). With 5 bases clipped from V and 12 bases from J, the junction kept 3 bases outside the gene matches. The CDR3 covers 11 residues. The CDR3 loop reads CASSLRGGQFF. The CDR3, as DNA: TGTGCCAGCAGCCTCCGGGGGGGGCAGTTCTTC.

This clonotype has a count of ten or more. The chain couples TRBV18 to TRBJ1-5; unclear D gene. CDR1 KGHSH and CDR2 LQKENI come from the germline V gene. The CDR3 is made up of 14 amino acids. Between the trimmed V and J ends, which lost 4 bases and 0 bases, there was a span of 7 bases. The DNA for the CDR3 is TGTGCCAGCTCACTAACAGATAGCAATCAGCCCCAGCATTTT. Its protein product is CASSLTDSNQPQHF. The variable domain in full, with the rest retrieved from reference TRBV18 and TRBJ1-5, is NAGVMQNPRHLVRRRGQEARLRCSPMKGHSHVYWYRQLPEEGLKFMVYLQKENIIDESGMPKERFSAEFPKEGPSILRIQQVVRGDSAAYFCASSLTDSNQPQHFGDGTRLSIL.

This chain links TRBV6-2 or TRBV6-3 with TRBJ2-1, with D uncertain. CDR1 is MNHEY and CDR2 is SVGEGT in the germline V gene. V lost 6 bases to trimming and J lost 8 bases, with 11 bases between them. This CDR3 comprises 12 residues. The CDR3 nucleotides are TGTGCCAGCAGGCGGTCTTCGGATGAGCAGTTCTTC. It translates to CASRRSSDEQFF.

This clonotype counts as medium-sized. The genes are TRBV10-2 and TRBJ1-1, with no clear D. V lost 6 bases and J 5 bases, leaving 7 bases between the germline ends. CDR3 length: 11 amino acids. Per germline, CDR1 WSHSY and CDR2 SAAADI. CDR3 protein: CASRHTTEAFF. In DNA form, the CDR3 reads TGCGCCAGCAGGCATACAACTGAAGCTTTCTTT.

V gene TRBV7-2 combines with J gene TRBJ2-1, with TRBD1 matching over 11 bases. The CDR3 has 15 residues. The germline CDR1 and CDR2 sequences are SGHTA and FQGNSA. J was trimmed by 8 bases and V by 3 bases; bases with no gene match: 6. For the CDR3, the DNA is TGTGCCAGCAGCTTCGTCGGGACAGGGGGACATGAGCAGTTCTTC. Protein product: CASSFVGTGGHEQFF.

Only a few counts were recorded for this clonotype. This sequence joins TRBV20-1 and TRBJ2-3, with D unclear. V gave up 6 bases and J gave up 3 bases, with 13 bases separating them. The CDR3 totals 13 residues. Germline V gene sequence: CDR1 DFQATT, CDR2 SNEGSKA (reference sequence). CDR3 residues: CSANRPGTDTQYF. Written as DNA, the CDR3 is TGCAGTGCAAACCGACCTGGGACAGATACGCAGTATTTT.

This clonotype was seen more than once but under ten times. V and J are TRBV7-2 and TRBJ1-5; D possibly corresponds to TRBD1 (5 bases). CDR3 length equals 16 residues. Germline values: CDR1 SGHTA, CDR2 FQGNSA. V was trimmed by 1 base and J by 3 bases, leaving 13 bases between them. CDR3 residues: CASSLEVGQHNQPQHF. CDR3 sequence (DNA): TGTGCCAGCAGCTTAGAGGTGGGGCAGCACAATCAGCCCCAGCATTTT.

This clonotype was seen ten or more times. This chain links TRBV15 with TRBJ2-1; D perhaps matches TRBD2 (5 bases). CDR3 length: 15 amino acids. Trimming left V 1 base short and J 9 bases short, with 16 bases between. CDR1 and CDR2 from the germline V gene are LNHNV and YYDKDF (reference sequence). CDR3 coding DNA: TGTGCCACCAGCAGAGCAATCAATAGGGCGGGTGAGCAGTTCTTC. Translated: CATSRAINRAGEQFF.

This clonotype showed up many times. The V call is TRBV5-1, the J call TRBJ2-4, with a possible D match to TRBD2 (5 bases). The CDR3 consists of 15 residues. Germline V gene lookup returns CDR1 SGHRS and CDR2 YFSETQ. V shed 4 bases and J shed 0 bases, with 11 bases lying between them. The CDR3 DNA sequence: TGCGCCAGCAGCCCTCGGACTCTAGCCAAAAACATTCAGTACTTC. Its protein is CASSPRTLAKNIQYF.

This clonotype showed up just a few times. The chain uses TRBV4-1 and TRBJ1-1, with 7 positions matching TRBD1. Trimming cost V 6 bases and J 1 base; bases outside gene matches: 8. The CDR3 is made up of 15 amino acids. Germline V lookup: CDR1 MGHRA, CDR2 YSYEKL. CDR3: CASSYPGQTNTEAFF. CDR3 DNA: TGCGCCAGCAGTTATCCGGGACAGACGAACACTGAAGCTTTCTTT.

The chain is built from TRBV14 and TRBJ2-5; D is unclear. The CDR3 loop spans 15 amino acids. CDR1 and CDR2 from the germline V gene are SGHDN and FVKESK. Trimming took 3 bases from V and 2 from J, leaving 13 bases between them. CDR3 in DNA: TGTGCCAGCAGCCAGTGGCCATGGGGACAAGAGACCCAGTACTTC. This codes for CASSQWPWGQETQYF.

At least ten counts were recorded for this clonotype. The chain has TRBV20-1 and TRBJ1-1; TRBD1 matches at 7 bases. Germline lookup yields CDR1 DFQATT and CDR2 SNEGSKA (reference sequence). V shed 1 base and J 7 bases; nucleotides not matched to a gene: 9. The CDR3 runs 14 residues. The CDR3 here is CSARVVRDSHEAFF. CDR3 DNA: TGCAGTGCTAGAGTCGTCCGGGACAGCCATGAAGCTTTCTTT.

This sequence joins TRBV7-9 and TRBJ2-7, with 10 nucleotides matching TRBD2. This CDR3 is 14 amino acids long. Unmatched junction bases numbered 6, after V lost 5 bases and J lost 5 bases. CDR1 is SEHNR, CDR2 FQNEAQ, per germline (reference sequence). Written as DNA, the CDR3 is TGTGCCAGCAGCCTGGAGGGACTAGCGCACGAGCAGTACTTC. As protein: CASSLEGLAHEQYF.

This clonotype was counted a few times. The chain couples TRBV20-1 to TRBJ2-5; weak D call: TRBD1 (6 bases). This CDR3 has 15 residues. The germline V gene encodes CDR1 DFQATT and CDR2 SNEGSKA (reference sequence). The ends were cut back, 4 bases at V and 1 base at J, with 16 bases in the middle. CDR3 DNA sequence: TGCAGTGCTATCCGGACAGCCACCATCCAAGAGACCCAGTACTTC. Protein sequence: CSAIRTATIQETQYF.

This chain links TRBV18 with TRBJ2-5, with D uncertain. The CDR3 has 12 amino acids. CDR1 and CDR2 (germline): KGHSH, LQKENI. The germline V and J ends were trimmed by 3 bases and 5 bases, with 7 bases remaining between them. CDR3 protein: CASSPSSETQYF. DNA of the CDR3: TGTGCCAGCTCACCCTCCTCGGAGACCCAGTACTTC.

J is TRBJ2-7 and V is TRBV28, with 8 bases lining up with TRBD1. The trim removed 6 bases at V and 6 bases at J, leaving 7 bases unmatched. Germline lookup yields CDR1 MDHEN and CDR2 SYDVKM. CDR3 size: 13 residues. CDR3 sequence: CASRFQGAREQYF. CDR3 bases: TGTGCCAGCAGGTTCCAGGGGGCACGCGAGCAGTACTTC.

Concerning this clonotype: A much bigger clone sits one base away, suggesting this may be a read error. Since the CDR3 does not end with the conserved phenylalanine or tryptophan, this likely comes from a read error. The CDR3 DNA is TGTGCCAGCAGATCCTATTCACCCCTCCACTTG. This codes for CASRSYSPLHL. The V and J genes are TRBV6-1 and TRBJ1-6; D not resolved. V lost 6 bases and J lost 8, with 5 bases in between. There are 11 residues in the CDR3. From germline, CDR1 is MNHNS and CDR2 SASEGT.

There are a few counts of this clonotype. The J gene is TRBJ2-1, the V gene TRBV5-1; D perhaps matches TRBD2 (7 bases). The germline CDR1 and CDR2 sequences are SGHRS and YFSETQ. The length of the CDR3 is 15 residues. Trimming took 2 bases from V and 3 from J, leaving 12 bases between them. DNA of the CDR3: TGCGCCAGCAGCTTAGAGGGAGGGGGCTACAATGAGCAGTTCTTC. Its protein product is CASSLEGGGYNEQFF.

V is TRBV7-2 and J is TRBJ1-6; no firm D call. In germline, CDR1 is SGHTA, CDR2 FQGNSA. CDR3 length: 16 residues. Trimming removed 3 bases from V and 0 bases from J, with 9 bases in between. The DNA of the CDR3 is TGTGCCAGCAGCTTCACAGTAGCCTCCTATAATTCACCCCTCCACTTT. This gives the protein CASSFTVASYNSPLHF.

This chain uses TRBV2 with TRBJ1-1; D unresolved. Germline V gene sequence: CDR1 SNHLY, CDR2 FYNNEI. V was shortened by 3 bases and J by 0 bases, with 5 bases between the two germline ends. The CDR3 loop spans 13 amino acids. This chain's CDR3 is CASSDQLNTEAFF. CDR3 nucleotides: TGTGCCAGCAGTGACCAGCTGAACACTGAAGCTTTCTTT.

This clonotype was observed a few times. The V and J genes are TRBV5-1 and TRBJ1-2; no firm D call. CDR3 length: 13 residues. Trimming shortened V by 0 bases and J by 6 bases, and 9 bases separated the two germline ends. CDR1 is SGHRS and CDR2 is YFSETQ in the germline V gene. Written as DNA, the CDR3 is TGCGCCAGCAGCTTGGGACTCTGGGATGGCTACACCTTC. Translation: CASSLGLWDGYTF.

This clonotype was observed many times. The chain has TRBV5-1 and TRBJ1-6, with 7 nucleotides matching TRBD1. The CDR3 is made up of 15 amino acids. Germline CDR1 SGHRS, CDR2 YFSETQ. V lost 4 bases, J lost 7 bases, and 8 bases stayed unmatched. The CDR3 coding sequence is TGCGCCAGCAGCCCCGGGGACAGCGGAAATTCACCCCTCCACTTT. Translating gives CASSPGDSGNSPLHF. The entire variable domain, with the rest obtained from reference TRBV5-1 and TRBJ1-6, is as follows: KAGVTQTPRYLIKTRGQQVTLSCSPISGHRSVSWYQQTPGQGLQFLFEYFSETQRNKGNFPGRFSGRQFSNSRSEMNVSTLELGDSALYLCASSPGDSGNSPLHFGNGTRLTVT.

The V and J genes are TRBV7-9 and TRBJ1-2; TRBD1 is a possible D gene (5 bases). V lost 4 bases and J lost 6, with 15 bases in between. The germline CDR1 and CDR2 sequences are SEHNR and FQNEAQ (reference sequence). The CDR3 contains 14 residues. The CDR3 loop is CASSSAGRRDGYTF. CDR3 nucleotides: TGTGCCAGCAGCTCGGCAGGGAGGAGGGATGGCTACACCTTC.

Of note for this clonotype: The conserved phenylalanine or tryptophan normally closing the CDR3 is absent here, so this likely arose from a read error. The chain recombines TRBV10-3 with TRBJ2-5, with D possibly being TRBD1 (6 bases). CDR3 length equals 14 residues. V lost 7 bases and J 5 bases, leaving 17 bases between the germline ends. In germline, CDR1 is ENHRY, CDR2 SYGVKD. DNA for the CDR3: TGTGCCATCAAAGACCATAGGGGGTTGGAGACCCAGTACCTC. Encoded protein: CAIKDHRGLETQYL.

The sample holds one count of this clonotype. This chain joins TRBV5-1 and TRBJ2-7; D remains ambiguous. Germline V gene data show CDR1 as SGHRS and CDR2 as YFSETQ. V was pared by 4 bases and J by 5 bases, with 13 bases between. The CDR3 is 13 amino acids. The CDR3: CASSVAEGNEQYV. The CDR3 coding sequence is TGCGCCAGCAGCGTAGCAGAAGGAAACGAGCAGTACGTC.

Points on this clonotype: It may be a read error: a sequence one base away is much more abundant. The chain carries TRBV5-1 and TRBJ2-2; possible D gene TRBD1, 5 bases. V dropped 0 bases and J dropped 5 bases, with 14 bases sitting between them. The germline gives CDR1 SGHRS, CDR2 YFSETQ. CDR3 length: 16 amino acids. CDR3: CASSLEGRAETGELFF. In DNA form, the CDR3 reads TGCGCCAGCAGCTTGGAGGGCAGGGCGGAGACCGGGGAGCTGTTTTTT. The full variable domain, with the rest looked up from reference TRBV5-1 and TRBJ2-2, is KAGVTQTPRYLIKTRGQQVTLSCSPISGHRSVSWYQQTPGQGLQFLFEYFSETQRNKGNFPGRFSGRQFSNSRSEMNVSTLELGDSALYLCASSLEGRAETGELFFGEGSRLTVL.

The chain employs TRBV5-1 and TRBJ1-2; no definite D call. V was pared by 4 bases and J by 5 bases, with 15 bases between. The germline gives CDR1 SGHRS, CDR2 YFSETQ. CDR3 size: 14 residues. CDR3 bases: TGCGCCAGCAGCCGAGAAAACAGTAAATATGGCTACACCTTC. Protein: CASSRENSKYGYTF.